The subject of this entry is one T cell receptor (beta chain). The data were taken from a study of blood T cell repertoires in COVID-19. Across the study: The United States, Italy and Spain were the sources of the acute and convalescent COVID-19 samples. The cDNA or gDNA used as material had been derived from T cells, B-cell-depleted T cells, or PBMCs.

Original data processing: Reference gene primers were amplified, and this amplification served to estimate nucleated cell counts. Measured with immunoSEQ multiplex PCR; TCRdb has only the in-frame clones, and not every one. V and J calls and clone size are copied from that table; D and trimming were computed from the DNA. The table has a few hundred thousand clones, around 87% seen once. This CDR3 comprises 15 residues. Germline V gene sequence: CDR1 KGHSY, CDR2 FQNENV. V trimming: 4 bases; J trimming: 7 bases; junction bases outside the gene matches: 9. The sample comprised peripheral blood. The genes are TRBV16 and TRBJ1-4; TRBD1 aligns across 7 bases. The source is a woman aged 50 to 60 with acute or convalescent COVID-19. CDR3 protein: CASSRADRFVEKLFF. Written as DNA, the CDR3 is TGTGCCAGCAGCCGCGCGGACAGGTTCGTTGAAAAACTGTTTTTT.